The sequence of this TCR beta chain was determined in a study of blood T cell repertoires in COVID-19. Libraries were prepared by immunoSEQ multiplex PCR; TCRdb keeps only in-frame clonotypes and omits some of them. The table has 140,000 to 150,000 clones, approximately 85% seen once. The clonotype originates from a woman aged 60-70 years with COVID-19, enrolled during active disease. Sequencing was performed on peripheral blood.

CDR3 loop: CASRGAGETQYF. Written as DNA, the CDR3 is TGTGCCAGTAGGGGGGCCGGGGAGACCCAGTACTTC. The chain recombines TRBV19 with TRBJ2-5; a possible D gene is TRBD1 (6 bases). Germline CDR1 reads LNHDA; CDR2 reads SQIVND (reference sequence). V lost 6 bases and J 5 bases, leaving 10 bases between the germline ends. The CDR3 extends over 12 amino acids.